A selection of T cell receptor beta chains follows, all from one sample in a study of shared clonotypes between healthy human individuals. The assay was immunoSEQ multiplex PCR, and TCRdb's table has in-frame clones only and misses some. The profile shows fewer than 700,000 clones, roughly 95% of them singletons. The sequenced material came from naive CD8+ T cells sorted from blood. The source of these receptors is a woman between 25 and 40 years old in good health. Both conserved end residues are part of each CDR3. A D gene is named only where the DNA matches it firmly. Some rows have no size entry. The others give once, few or many, or a class for an expanded clone.

CDR3 protein	CDR3 DNA	D gene	V gene	J gene	clone size
CASSLLANPYEQYF	TGTGCCAGCAGTTTACTAGCGAATCCCTACGAGCAGTACTTC	NA	TRBV28	TRBJ2-7	NA
CASSPTSGRARQYF	TGTGCCAGCAGTCCTACTAGCGGGAGGGCCAGGCAGTACTTC	TRBD2	TRBV28	TRBJ2-7	NA
CASSGLEDNEQFF	TGTGCCAGCAGCGGTCTAGAGGACAATGAGCAGTTCTTC	NA	TRBV11-3	TRBJ2-1	NA
CASSLIGSNQPQHF	TGTGCCAGCAGTTTAATTGGGAGCAATCAGCCCCAGCATTTT	NA	TRBV27	TRBJ1-5	NA
CASSSPYADTQYF	TGTGCCAGCAGTTCCCCATACGCAGATACGCAGTATTTT	NA	TRBV27	TRBJ2-3	NA
CASSPRQDQPQHF	TGTGCCAGCTCACCGCGTCAAGATCAGCCCCAGCATTTT	NA	TRBV18	TRBJ1-5	NA
CASSWTGATYEQYF	TGTGCCAGCAGTTGGACAGGGGCCACCTACGAGCAGTACTTC	TRBD1	TRBV27	TRBJ2-7	NA
CASSVGGEGLAGENEQFF	TGTGCCAGCAGCGTAGGAGGCGAGGGACTAGCGGGAGAAAATGAGCAGTTCTTC	TRBD2	TRBV9	TRBJ2-1	NA
CASSGGHNSPLHF	TGTGCCAGCAGTGGGGGCCATAATTCACCCCTCCACTTT	NA	TRBV27	TRBJ1-6	NA
CASSPGTGGYEQYF	TGTGCCAGCAGCCCCGGGACAGGGGGCTACGAGCAGTACTTC	TRBD1	TRBV5-6	TRBJ2-7	NA
CASSLEFHEQYF	TGTGCCAGCAGCTTGGAGTTCCACGAGCAGTACTTC	NA	TRBV5-6	TRBJ2-7	NA
CASSITGGPYEQYF	TGTGCCAGTAGTATCACAGGGGGACCCTACGAGCAGTACTTC	TRBD1	TRBV19	TRBJ2-7	NA
CASSAGYGYTF	TGTGCCAGTAGTGCCGGCTATGGCTACACCTTC	NA	TRBV19	TRBJ1-2	NA
CASSQDEIVATRGTSTDTQYF	TGCGCCAGCAGCCAAGATGAAATTGTGGCTACCCGGGGTACTAGCACAGATACGCAGTATTTT	NA	TRBV4-1	TRBJ2-3	NA
CASSRVTGNANYGYTF	TGCGCCAGCAGCCGTGTAACAGGGAACGCGAACTATGGCTACACCTTC	NA	TRBV5-1	TRBJ1-2	NA
CSVAGTGGTEAFF	TGCAGCGTTGCGGGGACAGGGGGCACTGAAGCTTTCTTT	TRBD1	TRBV29-1	TRBJ1-1	NA
CASSVGGTSSYEQYF	TGTGCCAGCAGCGTAGGTGGTACCAGCTCCTACGAGCAGTACTTC	NA	TRBV9	TRBJ2-7	NA
CASSSLGPSYEQYF	TGTGCCAGCAGTTCCCTGGGCCCCTCCTACGAGCAGTACTTC	NA	TRBV27	TRBJ2-7	NA
CSVVTGGYEQYF	TGCAGCGTGGTGACAGGGGGCTACGAGCAGTACTTC	TRBD1	TRBV29-1	TRBJ2-7	NA
CASSPEDSYVYEQYF	TGTGCCAGCAGCCCTGAGGACAGCTACGTCTACGAGCAGTACTTC	NA	TRBV9	TRBJ2-7	NA
CASSSRYTGVDTQYF	TGTGCCAGCAGCTCACGTTACACAGGGGTAGATACGCAGTATTTT	TRBD1	TRBV5-4	TRBJ2-3	NA
CASSRDGEETQYF	TGCGCCAGCAGTCGGGACGGAGAAGAGACCCAGTACTTC	NA	TRBV4-1	TRBJ2-5	NA
CASSIGASTQYF	TGTGCCAGTAGTATCGGCGCCTCGACCCAGTACTTC	NA	TRBV19	TRBJ2-5	NA
CSVESSTGTNYEQYF	TGCAGCGTTGAAAGTAGCACCGGGACAAACTACGAGCAGTACTTC	NA	TRBV29-1	TRBJ2-7	NA
CASSLWLALPGELFF	TGTGCCAGCAGCTTGTGGCTAGCGCTCCCCGGGGAGCTGTTTTTT	NA	TRBV7-8	TRBJ2-2	NA
CASRIRDSSTDTQYF	TGTGCCAGCAGAATCCGGGACAGTAGCACAGATACGCAGTATTTT	TRBD1	TRBV28	TRBJ2-3	NA
CASSFGQSWTEAFF	TGTGCCAGCAGCTTCGGACAGTCGTGGACTGAAGCTTTCTTT	NA	TRBV5-6	TRBJ1-1	NA
CASSRGTFEAFF	TGTGCCAGCAGCCGGGGGACATTTGAAGCTTTCTTT	NA	TRBV5-4	TRBJ1-1	NA
CASSQAGPAEAFF	TGCGCCAGCAGCCAAGCAGGGCCCGCCGAAGCTTTCTTT	NA	TRBV4-1	TRBJ1-1	NA
CSVTTSGIYEQYF	TGCAGCGTCACCACTAGCGGAATCTACGAGCAGTACTTC	TRBD2	TRBV29-1	TRBJ2-7	NA
CASSGESSYEQYF	TGTGCCAGCAGTGGGGAAAGCTCCTACGAGCAGTACTTC	NA	TRBV7-9	TRBJ2-7	NA
CASSQDRLERISSYNEQFF	TGCGCCAGCAGCCAAGACCGGCTCGAGCGGATCAGCTCCTACAATGAGCAGTTCTTC	NA	TRBV4-1	TRBJ2-1	NA
CASSGRAYEQYF	TGTGCCAGCAGTGGCAGGGCTTACGAGCAGTACTTC	NA	TRBV27	TRBJ2-7	NA
CASSEAGRGRNQPQHF	TGTGCCAGCAGTGAAGCAGGCAGGGGACGCAATCAGCCCCAGCATTTT	NA	TRBV2	TRBJ1-5	NA
CASSYSDRPEEAFF	TGTGCCAGCAGTTACTCGGACAGGCCCGAGGAAGCTTTCTTT	TRBD1	TRBV6-5	TRBJ1-1	NA
CAWSVEGRTEAFF	TGTGCCTGGAGTGTAGAGGGGAGAACTGAAGCTTTCTTT	NA	TRBV30	TRBJ1-1	once
CASSEADFYVGREDQPQHF	TGTGCCAGCAGTGAAGCTGACTTCTATGTCGGCAGGGAGGATCAGCCCCAGCATTTT	NA	TRBV6-1	TRBJ1-5	NA
CASSLPNSNYGYTF	TGTGCCAGCAGCTTGCCAAACAGCAACTATGGCTACACCTTC	NA	TRBV5-6	TRBJ1-2	NA
CASSKPRLAGNNEQFF	TGTGCCAGTAGTAAACCCCGACTAGCGGGGAACAATGAGCAGTTCTTC	TRBD2	TRBV19	TRBJ2-1	NA
CASSWSLAGGYNEQFF	TGCGCCAGCAGCTGGTCCCTAGCGGGAGGGTACAATGAGCAGTTCTTC	TRBD2	TRBV5-1	TRBJ2-1	NA
CAISPTGTGEQYF	TGTGCCATCAGTCCGACAGGGACGGGGGAGCAGTACTTC	NA	TRBV10-3	TRBJ2-5	once
CASSPPGALGAGVSNEQFF	TGTGCCAGCTCACCCCCCGGGGCCTTGGGAGCGGGAGTAAGCAATGAGCAGTTCTTC	TRBD2	TRBV18	TRBJ2-1	NA
CATRQGAGYEQYF	TGTGCCACCAGACAGGGGGCTGGATACGAGCAGTACTTC	TRBD1	TRBV19	TRBJ2-7	NA
CATGDGIRSYEQYF	TGTGCCACCGGAGACGGGATTCGTTCCTACGAGCAGTACTTC	NA	TRBV15	TRBJ2-7	NA
CASSEGQGDEQYF	TGTGCCAGCAGTGAGGGGCAGGGCGACGAGCAGTACTTC	NA	TRBV2	TRBJ2-7	NA
CASSKQGAYQPQHF	TGTGCCAGCAGCAAACAAGGGGCATATCAGCCCCAGCATTTT	NA	TRBV21-1	TRBJ1-5	NA